This is a list of T cell receptor beta chains from one sample in a study of Ad26.COV2.S vaccination and SARS-CoV-2 variants. Assay: immunoSEQ multiplex PCR; the TCRdb copy retains only in-frame clones and omits some. The data show a few hundred thousand clones, 90% seen once. Sample: peripheral blood, taken in a trial of Ad26.COV2.S vaccine versus placebo. Receptors were obtained from a person between 18 and 65 years old who received the Ad26.COV2.S COVID-19 vaccine or a placebo. Both conserved end residues are part of each CDR3. Fields, in order: V gene, J gene, D gene, clone size, CDR3 DNA, CDR3 protein. D genes are given only for firm matches. Expanded clones get a size class; other rows say once, few or many, or leave the size out.

>TRBV18|TRBJ2-1|.|.
TGTGCCAGCTCACTCTCTGGGGGCGATGAGCAGTTCTTC
CASSLSGGDEQFF
>TRBV7-8|TRBJ1-1|.|.
TGTGCCAGCAGCTTAAGGCAGGGGCGGGGCACTGAAGCTTTCTTT
CASSLRQGRGTEAFF
>TRBV11-2|TRBJ2-2|.|.
TGTGCCAGCAGCTTAGAGTGGCGGGGGAACACCGGGGAGCTGTTTTTT
CASSLEWRGNTGELFF
>TRBV29-1|TRBJ2-1|TRBD1|.
TGCAGCGCCCAGCTCGGACAGGGGGACTACAATGAGCAGTTCTTC
CSAQLGQGDYNEQFF
>TRBV9|TRBJ2-1|.|.
TGTGCCAGCAGCGTAAAGGTCTGGCCCCGCTCCTACAATGAGCAGTTCTTC
CASSVKVWPRSYNEQFF
>TRBV2|TRBJ1-2|.|.
TGTGCCAGCAGGTATGACGAATACTATGGCTACACCTTC
CASRYDEYYGYTF
>TRBV9|TRBJ2-3|.|.
TGTGCCAGCAGCGACACAAGGCCGGGAGATACGCAGTATTTT
CASSDTRPGDTQYF
>TRBV6-4|TRBJ1-5|.|.
TGTGCCAGCAGGGGAGAAGTCGGCCAGCCCCAGCATTTT
CASRGEVGQPQHF
>TRBV4-3|TRBJ2-4|.|once
TGCGCCAGCAGCCAAGATCGGGAGTGGCAGGGGGGGTTGGTTCAGTACTTC
CASSQDREWQGGLVQYF
>TRBV19|TRBJ1-2|.|once
TGTGCCAGTGACGATTTCTATGGCTACACCTTC
CASDDFYGYTF
>TRBV19|TRBJ2-4|.|.
TGTGCCAGTAGTGCTGGCGGGATAGCCAAAAACATTCAGTACTTC
CASSAGGIAKNIQYF
>TRBV6-2/TRBV6-3|TRBJ2-7|.|.
TGTGCCAGCAGCCTGATCGGGGGCTACGAGCAGTACTTC
CASSLIGGYEQYF
>TRBV6-2/TRBV6-3|TRBJ1-6|.|.
TGTGCCAGCAGCCCCACACATCCATATAATTCACCCCTCCACTTT
CASSPTHPYNSPLHF
>TRBV19|TRBJ2-7|TRBD1|.
TGTGCCAGTAACCCCTCGGGGACAGTCTACGAGCAGTACTTC
CASNPSGTVYEQYF
>TRBV19|TRBJ1-2|TRBD1|.
TGTGCCAGTAATAGACAGGGAGGTGGCTACACCTTC
CASNRQGGGYTF
>TRBV12-3/TRBV12-4|TRBJ1-5|TRBD1|once
TGTGCCAGCGGGACAGTTCGCAATCAGCCCCAGCATTTT
CASGTVRNQPQHF
>TRBV5-4|TRBJ2-3|.|.
TGTGCCAGCAGCTTGGGGGGAGCTAGCACAGATACGCAGTATTTT
CASSLGGASTDTQYF
>TRBV18|TRBJ2-5|.|.
TGTGCCAGCTCACCGAACGGTCTTGAGACCCAGTACTTC
CASSPNGLETQYF
>TRBV15|TRBJ2-1|.|.
TGTGCCACCAGCAGAGAAGAACACACCTCTTCTTACAATGAGCAGTTCTTC
CATSREEHTSSYNEQFF
>TRBV3-1/TRBV3-2|TRBJ1-1|TRBD1|once
TGTGCCAGTGGGGACAGGCTGAACACTGAAGCTTTCTTT
CASGDRLNTEAFF
>TRBV23-1|TRBJ1-5|TRBD1|.
TGCGCCAGCAGTCAACTCGGGACAGGGGTACAGCCCCAGCATTTT
CASSQLGTGVQPQHF
>TRBV21-1|TRBJ1-4|.|.
TGTGCCAGCAGCAAAGCCGCTGGGACATTTGCAACTAATGAAAAACTGTTTTTT
CASSKAAGTFATNEKLFF
>TRBV20-1|TRBJ1-2|TRBD1|.
TGCAGTGCTCGTGACCTACCCCCGGGACAGGACCTTTATGGCTACACCTTC
CSARDLPPGQDLYGYTF
>TRBV29-1|TRBJ1-1|.|once
TGCAGCGTTGAGGGGGTAATGAACACTGAAGCTTTCTTT
CSVEGVMNTEAFF
>TRBV19|TRBJ1-2|.|.
TGTGCCAGTAGGAACCCCCGGGGCTACACCTTC
CASRNPRGYTF
>TRBV19|TRBJ2-2|.|once
TGTGCCAGTAGTATGGGCAGGGCCAGTACCGGGGAGCTGTTTTTT
CASSMGRASTGELFF
>TRBV7-2|TRBJ1-6|.|.
TGTGCCAGCAGCTTAGCGATGGGGGGGTATAATTCACCCCTCCACTTT
CASSLAMGGYNSPLHF
>TRBV7-2|TRBJ2-2|.|.
TGTGCCAGCAGCTTAGGCGGAGGGCGAGGGGCCGTCGGCGGAGAGCTGTTTTTT
CASSLGGGRGAVGGELFF